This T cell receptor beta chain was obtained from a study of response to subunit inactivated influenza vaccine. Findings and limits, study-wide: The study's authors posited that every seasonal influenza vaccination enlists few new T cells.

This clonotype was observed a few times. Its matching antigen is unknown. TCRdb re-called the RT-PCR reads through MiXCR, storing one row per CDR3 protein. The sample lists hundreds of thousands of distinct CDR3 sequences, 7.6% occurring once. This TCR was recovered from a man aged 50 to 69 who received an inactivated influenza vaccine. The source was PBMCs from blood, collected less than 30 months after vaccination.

CDR3: CSARGRGSYEQYF. The CDR3 bases are TGCAGTGCTAGGGGCAGGGGTTCCTACGAGCAGTACTTC. This rearrangement joins TRBV20-1 to TRBJ2-7, with a tentative D call TRBD1 (6 bases). Germline values: CDR1 DFQATT, CDR2 SNEGSKA (reference sequence). This CDR3 has 13 residues. V was cut by 3 bases and J by 1 base, with 10 bases left in between.